The 3 T cell receptor beta chains given below trace back to one sample, sequenced in a study of T cells after posttransplantation cyclophosphamide. Some clones are missing from TCRdb's copy, which holds only in-frame ones; the method was immunoSEQ multiplex PCR. The sample records tens of thousands of clones, 73% being singletons. Sequenced input: memory CD4+ T cells sorted from PBMCs. The receptors come from a woman aged 55-70 years in good health, CMV-negative, and a related stem cell transplant donor.

A few counts support this clone. V gene TRBV5-4 combines with J gene TRBJ1-6; D is unclear. Germline CDR1 reads SGHNT; CDR2 reads YYREEE (reference sequence). The CDR3 extends over 17 amino acids. V was shortened by 4 bases and J by 3 bases, with 17 bases between the two germline ends. CDR3 sequence reads: CASSLAGPRLYNSPLHF. The CDR3 DNA reads as TGTGCCAGCAGCCTGGCGGGTCCGAGGCTCTATAATTCACCCCTCCACTTT.

The chain is built from TRBV7-3 and TRBJ1-1; D perhaps matches TRBD1 (5 bases). The CDR3 length is 15 residues. Trimming took off 0 bases at V and 2 bases at J, with 10 bases between the two ends. The germline CDR1 and CDR2 sequences are SGHTA and FQGTGA. The CDR3 DNA reads TGTGCCAGCAGCTTAACGCCTGGGGCTAACACTGAAGCTTTCTTT. Protein product: CASSLTPGANTEAFF.

The chain couples TRBV29-1 to TRBJ1-5; 10 bases map to TRBD1. Trimming took 6 bases from V and 1 from J; bases not matched to a gene: 3. The germline gives CDR1 SQVTM, CDR2 ANQGSEA. This CDR3 has 14 amino acids. This CDR3 reads CSVRQGASNQPQHF. The DNA of the CDR3 is TGCAGCGTCCGACAGGGGGCAAGCAATCAGCCCCAGCATTTT.